The following is a T cell receptor beta chain sequence with its context. This PCR relied on a set of 60 Vbeta primers and 13 Jbeta primers. The protocol was immunoSEQ multiplex PCR, while the TCRdb copy is restricted to in-frame clones and leaves out a portion. The sample shows 150,000 to 200,000 clones, 70% to 85% of them seen only once. These data originate in a study of cytomegalovirus exposure and HLA in healthy donors. Study context: Earlier sequencing of approximately 180 million T cells yielded approximately 100 million unique TCR beta sequences.

With V trimmed by 5 bases and J by 2 bases, 4 bases remained unmatched. This CDR3 is 13 amino acids long. CDR1 and CDR2 from the germline V gene are SGHRS and YFSETQ. The sequencing input was PBMCs. This rearrangement joins TRBV5-1 to TRBJ2-7; TRBD1 agrees at 7 bases. This receptor was obtained from a man aged 25 to 45 in good health and CMV-seropositive. Written as DNA, the CDR3 is TGCGCCAGCAGTTACGACAGGGCCTACGAGCAGTACTTC. Residues: CASSYDRAYEQYF.